These 21 T cell receptor beta chains share one sample of origin, sequenced in a study of T cell responses to AZD1222 COVID-19 vaccine (dated by TCRdb to the early 2020s). The meaning of the sample's time point label: about 28 days (+/-7) after the second vaccine dose. Library preparation employed the immunoSEQ multiplex PCR assay. TCRdb provides this immuneACCESS table in a form limited to in-frame rearrangements. Some clones are lacking; in checked studies, under half of them reflect an unresolved V gene, and why the rest are absent is not known. The sample includes 150,000 to 200,000 clones, with just over 90% observed a single time. The ten most abundant clones make up 1% to 1.4% of the sample. The sample consisted of peripheral blood, taken 28 days after the second AZD1222 dose. Every receptor here comes from an adult who received the AZD1222 COVID-19 vaccine.

The CDR3 bases are TGTGCCAGCAGCAAAGTTAGGGGACTGACAGGGGAAAAGCTAGCCAAAAACATTCAGTACTTC. Translation gives CASSKVRGLTGEKLAKNIQYF. This chain joins TRBV21-1 and TRBJ2-4; the D call TRBD1 from the table was never checked on the DNA. TRBV21-1 is reported as a pseudogene. The CDR3 has 21 amino acids.

This chain uses TRBV5-1 with TRBJ1-1, with D perhaps matching TRBD1 (6 bases). Between the trimmed V and J ends, which lost 0 bases and 4 bases, there was a span of 13 bases. CDR3 length: 15 amino acids. Germline V lookup: CDR1 SGHRS, CDR2 YFSETQ. CDR3 in DNA: TGCGCCAGCAGCTTGGGGGAAACAGGGACCACTGAAGCTTTCTTT. The encoded protein is CASSLGETGTTEAFF. The full variable domain, with the rest looked up from reference TRBV5-1 and TRBJ1-1, is KAGVTQTPRYLIKTRGQQVTLSCSPISGHRSVSWYQQTPGQGLQFLFEYFSETQRNKGNFPGRFSGRQFSNSRSEMNVSTLELGDSALYLCASSLGETGTTEAFFGQGTRLTVV.

V usage is TRBV11-3 and J usage is TRBJ2-7; D is uncertain. Trimming cost V 5 bases and J 0 bases, with 14 bases left between them. The germline V gene has CDR1 SGHNT and CDR2 YENEEA. This CDR3 has 15 amino acids. CDR3 protein: CASSLDGSNSYEQYF. DNA for the CDR3: TGTGCCAGCAGCCTGGACGGATCGAACTCCTACGAGCAGTACTTC. The full variable domain, rest sourced from reference TRBV11-3 and TRBJ2-7, is EAGVVQSPRYKIIEKKQPVAFWCNPISGHNTLYWYLQNLGQGPELLIRYENEEAVDDSQLPKDRFSAERLKGVDSTLKIQPAELGDSAVYLCASSLDGSNSYEQYFGPGTRLTVT.

The genes are TRBV10-3 and TRBJ1-5, with unresolved D. This CDR3 contains 14 residues. Per the germline V gene, CDR1 is ENHRY and CDR2 is SYGVKD. The V gene lost 1 base and the J gene lost 5 bases, with 9 bases spanning the gap. CDR3 in DNA: TGTGCCATCAGTGAGTTGAAATCTGATCAGCCCCAGCATTTT. Residues: CAISELKSDQPQHF.

The chain is built from TRBV6-6 and TRBJ1-5, with 9 bases fitting TRBD1. CDR1 MNHNY and CDR2 SVGAGI come from the germline V gene (reference sequence). The CDR3 consists of 15 residues. Trimming took 5 bases from V and 6 from J; bases not matched to a gene: 8. CDR3 coding DNA: TGTGCCAGCAGTGCACGAGACAGGGGGTTTCAGCCCCAGCATTTT. Its protein product is CASSARDRGFQPQHF.

The V and J genes are TRBV23-1 and TRBJ2-2, with D uncertain. TRBV23-1 is marked as an open reading frame, function uncertain. Deletions cut 3 bases from V and 0 bases from J, with 17 bases between. This CDR3 has 18 residues. In nucleotides, the CDR3 is TGCGCCAGCAGTCAGCCCGTCCGGAACAGCGCGAACACCGGGGAGCTGTTTTTT. Translation: CASSQPVRNSANTGELFF.

The rearrangement links TRBV2 to TRBJ1-4; no reliable D call. This CDR3 has 16 amino acids. Trimming left V 1 base short and J 0 bases short, with 9 bases between. The V gene's germline CDR1 is SNHLY and CDR2 FYNNEI. CDR3 residues: CASSEGEATTNEKLFF. The CDR3, as DNA: TGTGCCAGCAGTGAAGGAGAGGCCACAACTAATGAAAAACTGTTTTTT.

The chain has TRBV5-1 and TRBJ1-2, with 9 positions matching TRBD1. Trimming removed 0 bases from V and 5 bases from J; junction bases left unmatched: 2. CDR1 is SGHRS and CDR2 is YFSETQ in the germline V gene. This CDR3 spans 14 amino acids. CDR3 sequence: CASSLAGTGYGYTF. In DNA form, the CDR3 reads TGCGCCAGCAGCTTGGCCGGGACAGGGTATGGCTACACCTTC.

The table lists this clone with a count of one. The J gene is TRBJ2-2, the V gene TRBV4-2; 7 nucleotides agree with TRBD2. The ends lost 0 bases at V and 5 bases at J; junction bases unmatched: 9. The germline gives CDR1 LGHNA, CDR2 YNFKEQ. CDR3 length: 17 amino acids. CDR3 sequence: CASSQDSQRGGTGELFF. CDR3 nucleotides: TGTGCCAGCAGCCAAGATAGCCAGCGGGGTGGGACCGGGGAGCTGTTTTTT.

The chain carries TRBV3-1 (or the pseudogene TRBV3-2) and TRBJ1-2; D remains unclear. Germline V CDR1 and CDR2: LGHDT, YNNKEL (reference sequence). The length of the CDR3 is 12 residues. The V and J ends lost 5 bases and 8 bases respectively, with 12 bases between them. Written as DNA, the CDR3 is TGTGCCAGCAGCTTAGAGGGTGGGGGCTACACCTTC. Amino acid sequence: CASSLEGGGYTF.

This sequence joins TRBV30 and TRBJ2-7; 7 nucleotides agree with TRBD1. The J segment lost 3 bases and the V segment lost 2 bases, leaving 4 bases of the junction unmatched. From germline, CDR1 is GTSNPN and CDR2 SVGIG (reference sequence). CDR3 length equals 13 residues. Written as DNA, the CDR3 is TGTGCCTGGAGTAGGGGGCTGAGCTACGAGCAGTACTTC. It codes for CAWSRGLSYEQYF.

The genes are TRBV7-8 and TRBJ2-2, with TRBD2 as a possible D gene (6 bases). The CDR3 loop spans 13 amino acids. Germline V gene sequence: CDR1 SGHVS, CDR2 FQNEAQ. The V gene lost 3 bases and the J gene lost 7 bases, with 9 bases spanning the gap. This CDR3 reads CASSFMEGGELFF. The CDR3 nucleotides read TGTGCCAGCAGCTTTATGGAGGGCGGGGAGCTGTTTTTT.

The chain uses TRBV6-5 and TRBJ1-3; D unresolved. V lost 5 bases and J 0 bases, leaving 11 bases between the germline ends. From germline, CDR1 is MNHEY and CDR2 SVGAGI. The CDR3 totals 15 residues. Here the CDR3 reads CASSLGPFSGNTIYF. The DNA of the CDR3 is TGTGCCAGCAGTCTTGGACCGTTCTCTGGAAACACCATATATTTT.

V and J are TRBV6-6 and TRBJ1-5; no clear D gene. V dropped 5 bases and J dropped 0 bases, with 17 bases sitting between them. Germline CDR1 reads MNHNY; CDR2 reads SVGAGI (reference sequence). The CDR3 consists of 17 residues. The CDR3: CASSPSRTTISNQPQHF. The CDR3 coding sequence is TGTGCCAGCAGTCCGAGCAGGACTACTATTAGCAATCAGCCCCAGCATTTT.

The rearrangement uses TRBV5-8 and TRBJ1-6; D may be TRBD1 (6 bases). V lost 2 bases, J lost 3 bases, and 9 bases lay in between. The CDR3 length is 15 residues. Germline V lookup: CDR1 SGHTS, CDR2 YDEGEE. CDR3 residues: CASSLGRGYNSPLHF. CDR3 in DNA: TGTGCCAGCAGCTTAGGCAGGGGCTATAATTCACCCCTCCACTTT.

J is TRBJ1-1 and V is TRBV19, with D uncertain. CDR1 and CDR2 from the germline V gene are LNHDA and SQIVND (reference sequence). V shed 7 bases and J shed 1 base, with 7 bases lying between them. The CDR3 is made up of 12 amino acids. The CDR3 here is CASKLGNTEAFF. The CDR3 DNA follows: TGTGCCAGTAAGTTAGGGAACACTGAAGCTTTCTTT.

In the case of this clone: Other DNA sequences of this sample code for an identical CDR3. The rearrangement uses TRBV10-3 and TRBJ1-5; tentative D call: TRBD1 (5 bases). The V gene lost 3 bases and the J gene lost 6 bases, with 9 bases spanning the gap. This CDR3 region has 13 residues. Germline assignment: CDR1 ENHRY and CDR2 SYGVKD. As DNA, the CDR3 is TGTGCCATCAGTGACAGGGAAAGTCAGCCCCAGCATTTT. Translated, it gives CAISDRESQPQHF.

J is TRBJ1-5 and V is TRBV18, with a tentative D call TRBD1 (5 bases). V shed 3 bases and J shed 9 bases, with 18 bases lying between them. The CDR3 has 15 residues. Per germline, CDR1 KGHSH and CDR2 LQKENI. The CDR3 nucleotides read TGTGCCAGCTCACCCGGGTCGGGGGAAGGACGGCCCCAGCATTTT. Its protein is CASSPGSGEGRPQHF.

V usage is TRBV6-5 and J usage is TRBJ2-2; D gene uncertain. This CDR3 is 12 amino acids long. Germline CDR1 and CDR2: MNHEY and SVGAGI. V was pared by 4 bases and J by 6 bases, with 6 bases between. CDR3 in DNA: TGTGCCAGCAGTTCCCCCCCCGGGGAGCTGTTTTTT. Translation: CASSSPPGELFF.

As regards this clone: The junction does not match germline at one end; this may be a read error. Other DNA sequences in this specimen translate into the identical CDR3. The V call is TRBV4-1, the J call TRBJ1-5, with D perhaps TRBD1 (6 bases). CDR1 and CDR2 from the germline V gene are MGHRA and YSYEKL. There are 16 residues in the CDR3. The CDR3 here is CASSQEGGGGNQPQHF. Here the CDR3 DNA reads TGCGCCAGCAGTCAAGAAGGGGGGGGCGGCAATCAGCCCCAGCATTTT.

The CDR3 is CASGSTDTQYF. The CDR3 bases are TGCGCCAGTGGTAGCACAGATACGCAGTATTTT. This chain links TRBV5-1 with TRBJ2-3; no definite D call. The CDR3 covers 11 residues. V lost 8 bases to trimming and J lost 0 bases, with 4 bases between them. CDR1 is SGHRS, CDR2 YFSETQ, per germline.